Listed here are 5 T cell receptor beta chains from one sample, sequenced in a study of T cells in Graves' hyperthyroidism and ophthalmopathy. RNA transcripts served as the template for amplifying TCR beta CDR3 regions. First-round RT-PCR of the TCR CDR3 relied on the HTBI primer set. From the multiplex PCR reads, TCRdb called clonotypes with MiXCR, one entry per CDR3 protein. There are hundreds of thousands of distinct CDR3 sequences in the sample; approximately 40% occur only once, and over 8% lies in the top ten. What was sequenced was blood. The origin of the receptors is a man between 18 and 35 years old with Graves' hyperthyroidism.

This clonotype showed up just a few times. The V and J genes are TRBV2 and TRBJ2-5; D gene ambiguous. The germline CDR1 and CDR2 sequences are SNHLY and FYNNEI. The V gene lost 1 base and the J gene lost 1 base, with 7 bases spanning the gap. The CDR3 is made up of 14 amino acids. The CDR3 region has the DNA TGTGCCAGCAGTGAAGTGCAGATCCAAGAGACCCAGTACTTC. It encodes CASSEVQIQETQYF.

This clonotype occurred many times. The chain employs TRBV29-1 and TRBJ1-1; no clear D. This CDR3 has 12 residues. The V gene lost 7 bases and the J gene lost 0 bases, with 9 bases spanning the gap. The germline CDR1 and CDR2 sequences are SQVTM and ANQGSEA. This CDR3 is CSGGLMNTEAFF. In nucleotides, the CDR3 is TGCAGCGGCGGACTGATGAACACTGAAGCTTTCTTT.

In its sample, this clonotype was seen a few times. The V and J genes are TRBV5-1 and TRBJ1-1; 9 bases are a match to TRBD1. The V segment lost 1 base and the J segment 5 bases; nucleotides outside the gene matches: 3. This CDR3 spans 14 amino acids. Germline assignment: CDR1 SGHRS and CDR2 YFSETQ. CDR3 sequence (DNA): TGCGCCAGCAGCTTGACGACAGGGGGTACTGAAGCTTTCTTT. Residues: CASSLTTGGTEAFF.

The DNA of the CDR3 is TGTGCCAGCAGGCGCGCAGGGGCAGGAGGTCAGCCCCAGTACTTC. Translation gives CASRRAGAGGQPQYF. The V call is TRBV6-5, the J call TRBJ2-5; a possible D gene is TRBD1 (6 bases). This CDR3 is 15 amino acids long. The germline V and J ends were trimmed by 6 bases and 9 bases, with 23 bases remaining between them. Germline CDR1 MNHEY, CDR2 SVGAGI.

The chain uses TRBV7-2 and TRBJ1-3, with D uncertain. Germline-derived CDR1 and CDR2 are SGHTA and FQGNSA. V was pared by 1 base and J by 9 bases, with 13 bases between. This CDR3 spans 14 amino acids. The CDR3 DNA follows: TGTGCCAGCAGCTTAGATGTGGGAGGGAGCACCATATATTTT. This encodes CASSLDVGGSTIYF.